The rows below give T cell receptor beta chains drawn from one sample of a study of blood T cell repertoires in COVID-19. TCRdb's table, derived via immunoSEQ multiplex PCR, lists solely in-frame clones and lacks some. The sample holds around 270,000 clones; about 89% are singletons and the top ten take approximately 9.8%. The specimen sequenced was peripheral blood. The receptors originated from a man aged 35-49 years who had recovered from COVID-19. Each CDR3 is given with its conserved first and last residue. The order of the fields is CDR3 protein, clone size, V gene, J gene. A clone size is listed for some rows: how often the clone was seen (once, few, many), or a class if it is expanded.

CDR3aa: CASSLAGAEDTQYF; abundance: .; v_gene: TRBV7-2; j_gene: TRBJ2-3
CDR3aa: CASSYSPGQPQHF; abundance: .; v_gene: TRBV6-5; j_gene: TRBJ1-5
CDR3aa: CASSLEAAQQAFF; abundance: .; v_gene: TRBV7-9; j_gene: TRBJ1-1
CDR3aa: CASSGTVRNTGELFF; abundance: .; v_gene: TRBV28; j_gene: TRBJ2-2
CDR3aa: CASSLALAANEQFF; abundance: .; v_gene: TRBV5-1; j_gene: TRBJ2-1
CDR3aa: CASSDSRNYGYTF; abundance: .; v_gene: TRBV2; j_gene: TRBJ1-2
CDR3aa: CASSPPGQPYQETQYF; abundance: .; v_gene: TRBV5-1; j_gene: TRBJ2-5
CDR3aa: CASSLSESSLYEQYF; abundance: few; v_gene: TRBV5-5; j_gene: TRBJ2-7
CDR3aa: CASTQGLNTEAFF; abundance: .; v_gene: TRBV6-5; j_gene: TRBJ1-1
CDR3aa: CASSFPRGPQHF; abundance: .; v_gene: TRBV12-3/TRBV12-4; j_gene: TRBJ1-5
CDR3aa: CASSPSTGTPGNTIYF; abundance: .; v_gene: TRBV27; j_gene: TRBJ1-3
CDR3aa: CASSPLGQRTYEQYF; abundance: .; v_gene: TRBV6-5; j_gene: TRBJ2-7
CDR3aa: CASSEPGQFDNEQFF; abundance: once; v_gene: TRBV6-1; j_gene: TRBJ2-1
CDR3aa: CASSSRTSIYEQYF; abundance: .; v_gene: TRBV5-1; j_gene: TRBJ2-7